This T cell receptor beta chain came from a study of T-cell reconstitution after alpha-beta-depleted transplantation in children. Study results and caveats: High day-60 TCRbeta diversity in some patients came from surviving recipient T cells and thymic progenitors. Several hundred rapidly expanded clones from non-depleted graft cells reportedly supplied alpha-beta T cells about two months post-transplant. Newly produced T cells mostly accounted for T-cell counts and diversity one year post-transplant.

Using unique molecular identifiers, the investigators prepared the TCRbeta library. TCRdb passed the PCR reads through MiXCR, listing each CDR3 protein once. This sample yields 200,000 or so distinct CDR3 sequences, of which 5.5% to 7% are seen a single time; roughly 4.7% belongs to the top ten. This clonotype has at least ten counts. Its specificity is not known. V shed 7 bases and J shed 1 base, with 13 bases lying between them. Germline CDR1 is MNHEY and CDR2 is SMNVEV (reference sequence). The CDR3 has 15 amino acids. The genes are TRBV27 and TRBJ2-2, with D perhaps TRBD1 or TRBD2 (6 bases each). The TCR was taken from a girl less than two years old with combined immunodeficiency, due to receive a stem cell transplant. This material consisted of PBMCs, taken before TCRalphabeta/CD19-depleted stem cell transplant. This chain's CDR3 is CASTFGGWNTGELFF. CDR3 DNA sequence: TGTGCCAGCACCTTCGGGGGCTGGAACACCGGGGAGCTGTTTTTT.